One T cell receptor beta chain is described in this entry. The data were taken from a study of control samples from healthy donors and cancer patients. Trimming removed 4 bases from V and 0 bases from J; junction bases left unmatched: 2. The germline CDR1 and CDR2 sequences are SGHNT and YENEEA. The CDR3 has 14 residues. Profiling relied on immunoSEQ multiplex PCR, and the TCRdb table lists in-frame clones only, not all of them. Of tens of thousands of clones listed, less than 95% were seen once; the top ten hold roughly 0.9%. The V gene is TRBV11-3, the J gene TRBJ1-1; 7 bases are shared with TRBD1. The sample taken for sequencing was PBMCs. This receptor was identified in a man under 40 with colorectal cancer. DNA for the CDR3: TGTGCCAGCAGCTCGGGACAGCTGAACACTGAAGCTTTCTTT. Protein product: CASSSGQLNTEAFF.